This T cell receptor (beta chain) was retrieved from a study of yellow fever vaccine responses in identical twins. Study-wide findings and caveats: The authors reported partly convergent, partly personalized vaccine responses in identical twins.

One entry per CDR3 protein, called by TCRdb with MiXCR from the RT-PCR reads. The profile shows 5,000 to 6,500 distinct CDR3 sequences, more than 80% of them singletons. To note about this clonotype: What it recognizes is unknown.

The CDR3 sequence is 11 residues long. V was cut by 6 bases and J by 0 bases, with 3 bases left in between. From germline, CDR1 is MDHEN and CDR2 SYDVKM. The receptor was derived from a woman aged 18-35 years who received the yellow fever vaccine. The V gene is TRBV28, the J gene TRBJ2-7; D is unresolved. This specimen was T cells from blood (PBMCs), unsorted or a sorted subset (not recorded which), taken before or after yellow fever vaccination (not recorded which). The CDR3 region is CASRTSYEQYF. The DNA for the CDR3 is TGTGCCAGCAGGACCTCCTACGAGCAGTACTTC.